Included here is one T cell receptor beta chain sequence, with context. The clone's antigen remains unknown. The junction departs from germline at one end; a sequencing error may be responsible. Instrument used: Illumina HiSeq 1500. TCRdb itself trimmed the public reads at Q25 with fastp, ran MiXCR and retained productive beta chains. For every CDR3 protein sequence, its rows merge into one entry that carries the most common genes and DNA. The sample table lists around 100,000 distinct CDR3 sequences, about 30% of them with a count of one. About 40% of the sample rests with the top ten. The data derive from a study of T cell repertoires in cytomegalovirus infection (dated by TCRdb to between 2017 and 2020). Background on the whole study: Recently identified HLA-C-restricted CMV epitopes, whose presentation resists viral immunomodulation, were targeted by peptide stimulations together with well-studied HLA-B-restricted epitopes. The HLA type of each donor mattered for the analysis, because public TCR beta signatures pointed to carriage of CMV infection along with the matching HLA type. On the study overall, not on this receptor specifically: In both this cohort and an independent cohort of approximately 350 donors, the cumulative frequency of public TCR beta family members distinguished carriers of CMV infection plus the relevant HLA type. The ex vivo response was dominated by HLA-C-restricted CMV-specific TCR beta clonotypes, and the single most frequent clonotype in two of eight donors was supplied by these HLA-C-restricted clonotypes.

The treatment or condition label, as the study defines it: in vitro stimulation with specific CMV peptide epitopes to enrich CMV-specific T cells. The source is a human donor in good health (CMV status not recorded). Some clones in this sample may be carry-over from other donors' samples. The input for sequencing was CD8+ T cells from cultured PBMCs, taken from culture after CMV antigen stimulation.

CDR3 loop: CGSGTPDRSNQPQHF. The nucleotide sequence reads as follows: TGCGGTTCCGGGACCCCGGATAGGAGCAATCAGCCCCAGCATTTT. The V and J genes are TRBV28 and TRBJ1-5; 5 matching bases give a weak D call of TRBD1. Including the terminal cysteine and phenylalanine, the CDR3 comprises 15 residues. Here the CDR3 DNA is all that survives: 45 bases in frame from base 1. Based on the germline V gene, the CDR1 and CDR2 sequences are MDHEN and SYDVKM. Reference TRBV28 and TRBJ1-5 proteins supply the regions before and after the CDR3; the full variable domain is: DVKVTQSSRYLVKRTGEKVFLECVQDMDHENMFWYRQDPGLGLRLIYFSYDVKMKEKGDIPEGYSVSREKKERFSLILESASTNQTSMYLCGSGTPDRSNQPQHFGDGTRLSIL.